Below, 19 T cell receptor beta chains from the same sample are listed, as sequenced in a study of CD8 T cells in ankylosing spondylitis. TCRdb analysed the 5' RACE reads with MiXCR anew, one entry per CDR3 protein. Of fewer than 400,000 distinct CDR3 sequences in the sample, roughly 15% were seen once. Sequences were obtained from blood, either unsorted or a sorted T cell fraction (not recorded which). Receptors originate from a male donor with ankylosing spondylitis or in good health (not recorded which).

The chain carries TRBV12-3 or TRBV12-4 and TRBJ2-1; 8 bases match TRBD2. The CDR3 totals 13 residues. Trimming took 4 bases from V and 8 from J; bases not matched to a gene: 4. The CDR3 loop reads CASSWTGGDEQFF. CDR3 bases: TGTGCCAGCAGTTGGACGGGGGGGGATGAGCAGTTCTTC.

Many counts were recorded for this clonotype. This rearrangement joins TRBV5-1 to TRBJ1-1; no definite D call. This CDR3 comprises 14 residues. Trimming cost V 4 bases and J 3 bases, with 13 bases left between them. Per the germline V gene, CDR1 is SGHRS and CDR2 is YFSETQ. CDR3 nucleotide sequence: TGCGCCAGCAGCCTACAGATATCCCACACTGAAGCTTTCTTT. This gives the protein CASSLQISHTEAFF.

Only one count was recorded for this clonotype. A read error may produce the germline difference seen at one junction end. The chain couples TRBV19 to TRBJ2-1; D assignment may be TRBD1 or TRBD2 (7 bases each). Germline V gene data show CDR1 as LNHDA and CDR2 as SQIVND (reference sequence). The CDR3 is made up of 17 amino acids. The CDR3 here is CASGITIGRGHYNEQFF. The CDR3 DNA reads TGTGCCAGTGGTATAACCATTGGGAGGGGGCACTACAATGAGCAGTTCTTC.

The rearrangement links TRBV28 to TRBJ1-2; a weak D match, TRBD1 (6 bases). V dropped 4 bases and J dropped 0 bases, with 12 bases sitting between them. The CDR3 is 15 residues long. CDR1 MDHEN and CDR2 SYDVKM come from the germline V gene. CDR3 region: CASSSPGTTNYGYTF. In nucleotides, the CDR3 is TGTGCCAGCAGTTCGCCCGGGACAACTAACTATGGCTACACCTTC.

This clonotype was counted only a few times. The chain couples TRBV7-2 to TRBJ2-1, with D perhaps TRBD1 or TRBD2 (5 bases each). Germline assignment: CDR1 SGHTA and CDR2 FQGNSA. This CDR3 contains 16 residues. Trimming took off 5 bases at V and 6 bases at J, with 20 bases between the two ends. The CDR3: CASSPKGTRTPNEQFF. The CDR3 nucleotides are TGTGCCAGCAGCCCCAAGGGGACCAGGACCCCCAATGAGCAGTTCTTC.

Many counts were recorded for this clonotype. This chain joins TRBV12-3 or TRBV12-4 and TRBJ1-5; D is undetermined. CDR3 length: 13 residues. V lost 6 bases, J lost 2 bases, and 8 bases lay in between. The CDR3 DNA is TGTGCCAGCAGCCCCGCGCGCAATCAGCCCCAGCATTTT. Translation: CASSPARNQPQHF.

The V gene is TRBV3-1, the J gene TRBJ2-3, with TRBD2 matching 11 bases. The CDR3 is 16 residues long. CDR1 is LGHDT, CDR2 YNNKEL, per germline (reference sequence). V trimming: 4 bases; J trimming: 0 bases; junction bases outside the gene matches: 3. CDR3 DNA: TGTGCCAGCAGCCCTCTAGCGGGAGGAAGCACAGATACGCAGTATTTT. It encodes CASSPLAGGSTDTQYF.

The rearrangement uses TRBV12-3 or TRBV12-4 and TRBJ1-6; perhaps TRBD1 as D (5 bases). CDR3 length equals 14 residues. V was cut by 6 bases and J by 7 bases, with 13 bases left in between. The CDR3 spells CASRPGTGNSPLHF. The DNA for the CDR3 is TGTGCCAGCAGGCCAGGGACGGGAAATTCACCCCTCCACTTT.

J is TRBJ1-4 and V is TRBV4-2, with 7 nucleotides matching TRBD1. The CDR3 covers 15 residues. V lost 0 bases to trimming and J lost 2 bases; unmatched junction nucleotides: 0. Germline values: CDR1 LGHNA, CDR2 YNFKEQ. CDR3 sequence reads: CASSQETGTNEKLFF. DNA of the CDR3: TGTGCCAGCAGCCAAGAGACAGGGACTAATGAAAAACTGTTTTTT.

This clonotype was observed a handful of times. The V call is TRBV6-1, the J call TRBJ2-5, with 7 bases identical to TRBD1. V lost 6 bases to trimming and J lost 8 bases; unmatched junction nucleotides: 9. The CDR3 has 13 residues. Germline V gene lookup returns CDR1 MNHNS and CDR2 SASEGT. The CDR3 coding sequence is TGTGCCAGCAGCGAACGACACAGGGGAACCCAGTACTTC. This gives the protein CASSERHRGTQYF.

This chain connects TRBV3-1 to TRBJ1-1; a weak D match, TRBD1 (5 bases). The CDR3 runs to 15 residues. With 1 base removed from V and 4 bases from J, the gap between germline ends came to 13 bases. In germline, CDR1 is LGHDT, CDR2 YNNKEL (reference sequence). CDR3 DNA: TGTGCCAGCAGCCAAGGTGGGGGTAGAGTCACTGAAGCTTTCTTT. Protein sequence: CASSQGGGRVTEAFF.

The gene calls are TRBV5-1 and TRBJ1-2; D gene uncertain. The germline V gene has CDR1 SGHRS and CDR2 YFSETQ. CDR3 length equals 12 residues. V dropped 2 bases and J dropped 11 bases, with 13 bases sitting between them. The CDR3 spells CASSFGARGYTF. Written as DNA, the CDR3 is TGCGCCAGCAGCTTTGGCGCCCGTGGTTACACCTTC.

The V call is TRBV7-2, the J call TRBJ2-5; D could derive from TRBD1 or TRBD2 (5 bases each). The CDR3 contains 14 residues. Germline-derived CDR1 and CDR2 are SGHTA and FQGNSA. Trimming pared 4 bases from V and 5 bases from J, leaving 14 bases between. The CDR3 loop reads CASSSRRNRETQYF. In DNA, the CDR3 is TGTGCCAGCAGCTCCCGGAGGAACAGGGAGACCCAGTACTTC. The complete variable domain, with remaining parts taken from reference TRBV7-2 and TRBJ2-5, reads GAGVSQSPSNKVTEKGKDVELRCDPISGHTALYWYRQSLGQGLEFLIYFQGNSAPDKSGLPSDRFSAERTGGSVSTLTIQRTQQEDSAVYLCASSSRRNRETQYFGPGTRLLVL.

This clonotype was detected only a few times. The chain couples TRBV7-2 to TRBJ2-3; weak D call: TRBD1 (5 bases). Trimming shortened V by 1 base and J by 5 bases, and 10 bases separated the two germline ends. Germline CDR1 and CDR2: SGHTA and FQGNSA. The CDR3 is 14 residues long. CDR3 loop: CASSLDRSLDTQYF. CDR3 sequence (DNA): TGTGCCAGCAGCTTAGACAGGTCTTTAGATACGCAGTATTTT.

This chain uses TRBV12-3 or TRBV12-4 with TRBJ1-2; no clear D. The CDR3 length is 12 residues. V was cut by 10 bases and J by 8 bases, with 17 bases left in between. The CDR3 DNA reads TGTGCCACGAGACGGGCAGGTGGCGGCTACACCTTC. Its protein is CATRRAGGGYTF.

This clonotype was seen a handful of times. V is TRBV6-5 and J is TRBJ2-2, with 14 nucleotides matching TRBD2. V gave up 2 bases and J gave up 1 base; unmatched junction bases: 3. Germline-derived CDR1 and CDR2 are MNHEY and SVGAGI. The CDR3 sequence is 18 residues long. The CDR3 nucleotides are TGTGCCAGCAGTTACGTAGGACTAGCGGGGGGGAACACCGGGGAGCTGTTTTTT. It translates to CASSYVGLAGGNTGELFF.

This chain connects TRBV5-1 to TRBJ2-2, with 7 bases lining up with TRBD1. This CDR3 has 15 amino acids. The germline gives CDR1 SGHRS, CDR2 YFSETQ. The junction had 6 bases not matched to a gene; V was cut back by 2 bases and J by 5 bases. CDR3 coding DNA: TGCGCCAGCAGCTTATTGACAGGGTCGACCGGGGAGCTGTTTTTT. It encodes CASSLLTGSTGELFF.

This clonotype appeared once. The J gene is TRBJ2-5, the V gene TRBV10-3, with a weak D call TRBD1 (6 bases). The V end lost 6 bases, the J end lost 4 bases, and 12 bases lay between the germline ends. The CDR3 loop spans 13 amino acids. CDR1 is ENHRY and CDR2 is SYGVKD in the germline V gene. In DNA form, the CDR3 reads TGTGCCATCAGAACACAGGGTGGAGAGACCCAGTACTTC. It codes for CAIRTQGGETQYF.

This clonotype has at least ten counts. This chain connects TRBV28 to TRBJ1-6, with 7 positions matching TRBD1. The V gene's germline CDR1 is MDHEN and CDR2 SYDVKM. This CDR3 region has 14 residues. V lost 6 bases, J lost 8 bases, and 7 bases stayed unmatched. CDR3: CASRGTALYSPLHF. The DNA of the CDR3 is TGTGCCAGCAGGGGGACAGCCCTATATTCACCCCTCCACTTT.